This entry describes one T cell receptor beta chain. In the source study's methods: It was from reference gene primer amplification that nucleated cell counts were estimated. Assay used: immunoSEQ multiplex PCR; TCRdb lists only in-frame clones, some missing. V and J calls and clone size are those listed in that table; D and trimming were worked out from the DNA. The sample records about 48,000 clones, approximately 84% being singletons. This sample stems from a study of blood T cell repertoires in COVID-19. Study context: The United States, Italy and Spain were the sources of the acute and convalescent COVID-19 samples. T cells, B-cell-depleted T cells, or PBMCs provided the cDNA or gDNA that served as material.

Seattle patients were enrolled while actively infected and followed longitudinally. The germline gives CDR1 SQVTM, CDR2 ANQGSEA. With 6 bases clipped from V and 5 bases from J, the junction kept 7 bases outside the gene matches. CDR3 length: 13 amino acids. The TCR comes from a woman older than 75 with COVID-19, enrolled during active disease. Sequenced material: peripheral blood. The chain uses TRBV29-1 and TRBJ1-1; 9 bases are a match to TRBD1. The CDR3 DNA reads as TGCAGCGTGAGGGGACAGGGTTGGACTGAAGCTTTCTTT. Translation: CSVRGQGWTEAFF.